This T cell receptor (beta chain) was captured by sequencing in a study of cytomegalovirus exposure and HLA in healthy donors. The CDR3 runs 15 residues. Between the trimmed V and J ends, which lost 3 bases and 4 bases, there was a span of 13 bases. CDR1 is SGHNT and CDR2 is YYREEE in the germline V gene (reference sequence). In the PCR, 60 Vbeta and 13 Jbeta primers were used. The method was immunoSEQ multiplex PCR; TCRdb's version includes in-frame clones alone and lacks a portion of them. The table has 200,000 or so clones, 75% to 90% seen once; the top ten hold 6.5%. The clonotype originates from a woman between 50 and 59 years old in good health and CMV-seropositive. The sample taken for sequencing was PBMCs. The chain couples TRBV5-4 to TRBJ2-2, with D possibly matching TRBD2 (5 bases). The CDR3 region has the DNA TGTGCCAGCAGCTGGGAAACTAGTCGCACCGGGGAGCTGTTTTTT. Protein: CASSWETSRTGELFF.